This paragraph covers one T cell receptor (beta chain) sequence. Its antigen is still unknown. This record belongs to a study of blood T cells in healthy people across ages. Overall study findings and caveats: Getting older went along with TCR beta diversity per million T cells dropping roughly linearly.

V lost 0 bases, J lost 5 bases, and 10 bases lay in between. The CDR3 extends over 14 amino acids. Germline lookup yields CDR1 LGHNA and CDR2 YSLEER. It was with a sample-barcoded 5' primer and a J-beta primer mix that a second PCR of about 6 to 12 cycles was run. MiXCR, applied by TCRdb to the 5' RACE reads, yields one record per CDR3 protein. Of roughly 700,000 distinct CDR3 sequences listed, roughly 25% were seen once; the top ten hold 9.4%. The sample was also linked to a second study, of T cells of mothers and their children. In that study: Overlap ran slightly, non-significantly higher for related than unrelated mother-child pairs.

The sequence was collected from a boy between 10 and 17 years old in good health. This chain uses TRBV4-3 with TRBJ2-5; no definite D call. Sequencing input: blood. CDR3 bases: TGCGCCAGCAGCCAAGATCGTGGGCCTGAGACCCAGTACTTC. This encodes CASSQDRGPETQYF.